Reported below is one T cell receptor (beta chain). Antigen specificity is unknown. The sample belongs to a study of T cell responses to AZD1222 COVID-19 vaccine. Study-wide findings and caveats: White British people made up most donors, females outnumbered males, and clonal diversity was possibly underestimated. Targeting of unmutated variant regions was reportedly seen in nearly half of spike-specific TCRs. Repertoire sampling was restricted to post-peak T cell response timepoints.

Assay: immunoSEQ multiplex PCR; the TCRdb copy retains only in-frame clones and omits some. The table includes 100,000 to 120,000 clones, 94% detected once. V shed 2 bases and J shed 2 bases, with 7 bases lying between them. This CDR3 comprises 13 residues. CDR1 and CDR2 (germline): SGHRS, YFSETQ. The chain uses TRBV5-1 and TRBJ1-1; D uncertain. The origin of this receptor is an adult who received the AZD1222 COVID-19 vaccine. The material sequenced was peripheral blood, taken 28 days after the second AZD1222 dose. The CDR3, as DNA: TGCGCCAGCAGCTTTACGGGAAACACTGAAGCTTTCTTT. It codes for CASSFTGNTEAFF.